Listed below are T cell receptor beta chains from one sample, sequenced in a study of T-cell reconstitution after alpha-beta-depleted transplantation in children. MiXCR was run by TCRdb on the PCR reads, yielding one entry per CDR3 protein. The sample holds tens of thousands of distinct CDR3 sequences, 9.5% to 13% seen once. This specimen was PBMCs from the stem cell graft donor, taken from the stem cell graft. The receptor set was obtained from a human donor who donated a stem cell graft to a child with chronic granulomatous disease. Each CDR3 is given with its conserved first and last residue. D genes are given only for firm matches. Expanded clones are given a class, and other clones once, few, many or no size at all.

j_gene: TRBJ2-1
v_gene: TRBV29-1
abundance: many
d_gene: -
CDR3aa: CSAQGTSYNEQFF
CDR3nt: TGCAGCGCGCAGGGTACGTCCTACAATGAGCAGTTCTTC

j_gene: TRBJ1-2
v_gene: TRBV7-2
abundance: many
d_gene: -
CDR3aa: CASSFDRQHGYTF
CDR3nt: TGTGCCAGCAGCTTCGATCGACAGCATGGCTACACCTTC

j_gene: TRBJ2-1
v_gene: TRBV3-1
abundance: many
d_gene: TRBD1
CDR3aa: CASSQDSRGNEQFF
CDR3nt: TGTGCCAGCAGCCAAGATAGCAGGGGGAATGAGCAGTTCTTC

j_gene: TRBJ1-1
v_gene: TRBV29-1
abundance: many
d_gene: -
CDR3aa: CSVGYRNTEAFF
CDR3nt: TGCAGCGTTGGGTACAGAAACACTGAAGCTTTCTTT

j_gene: TRBJ2-1
v_gene: TRBV20-1
abundance: many
d_gene: -
CDR3aa: CSARGRGLRNEQFF
CDR3nt: TGCAGTGCTAGAGGACGGGGCCTCCGCAATGAGCAGTTCTTC

j_gene: TRBJ2-3
v_gene: TRBV6-5
abundance: many
d_gene: -
CDR3aa: CASSYAGFRSTDTQYF
CDR3nt: TGTGCCAGCAGTTACGCTGGGTTTCGTTCCACAGATACGCAGTATTTT

j_gene: TRBJ2-5
v_gene: TRBV9
abundance: many
d_gene: TRBD2
CDR3aa: CASSPGTSGGRYQETQYF
CDR3nt: TGTGCCAGCAGCCCCGGGACTAGCGGGGGCCGATACCAAGAGACCCAGTACTTC

j_gene: TRBJ2-2
v_gene: TRBV7-2
abundance: many
d_gene: -
CDR3aa: CASSLSRTGELFF
CDR3nt: TGTGCCAGCAGCCTTAGCCGCACCGGGGAGCTGTTTTTT

j_gene: TRBJ2-5
v_gene: TRBV7-8
abundance: many
d_gene: -
CDR3aa: CASSLARGETQYF
CDR3nt: TGTGCCAGCAGCTTAGCAAGAGGGGAGACCCAGTACTTC

j_gene: TRBJ2-1
v_gene: TRBV7-9
abundance: many
d_gene: TRBD2
CDR3aa: CASSGSTSGSWDEQFF
CDR3nt: TGTGCCAGCAGCGGAAGTACTAGCGGGTCATGGGATGAGCAGTTCTTC

j_gene: TRBJ2-2
v_gene: TRBV20-1
abundance: many
d_gene: TRBD2
CDR3aa: CSARGREGQQPGELFF
CDR3nt: TGCAGTGCTAGAGGTCGGGAGGGTCAACAGCCCGGGGAGCTGTTTTTT

j_gene: TRBJ1-1
v_gene: TRBV20-1
abundance: many
d_gene: -
CDR3aa: CSARNRNQNTEAFF
CDR3nt: TGCAGTGCTAGAAATCGGAACCAGAACACTGAAGCTTTCTTT

j_gene: TRBJ2-7
v_gene: TRBV20-1
abundance: many
d_gene: TRBD2
CDR3aa: CSARWGGDPGEQYF
CDR3nt: TGCAGTGCTAGGTGGGGGGGAGACCCTGGCGAGCAGTACTTC

j_gene: TRBJ2-5
v_gene: TRBV20-1
abundance: many
d_gene: -
CDR3aa: CSARDLSRAWETQYF
CDR3nt: TGCAGTGCTAGAGATCTCTCCAGGGCCTGGGAGACCCAGTACTTC

j_gene: TRBJ1-4
v_gene: TRBV6-1
abundance: many
d_gene: -
CDR3aa: CASSDARKGEKLFF
CDR3nt: TGTGCCAGCAGTGACGCCAGGAAGGGTGAAAAACTGTTTTTT

j_gene: TRBJ1-5
v_gene: TRBV7-3
abundance: -
d_gene: -
CDR3aa: CASWSRNTSNQPQHF
CDR3nt: TGTGCCAGCTGGAGTAGGAACACTAGCAATCAGCCCCAGCATTTT

j_gene: TRBJ2-7
v_gene: TRBV28
abundance: medium-sized
d_gene: -
CDR3aa: CASSLPPHATGRVSYEQYF
CDR3nt: TGTGCCAGCAGTTTACCCCCTCATGCTACGGGCAGGGTCTCCTACGAGCAGTACTTC

j_gene: TRBJ2-2
v_gene: TRBV5-5
abundance: many
d_gene: TRBD1
CDR3aa: CASSSAGGRTGELFF
CDR3nt: TGTGCCAGCAGCTCGGCAGGGGGTCGCACCGGGGAGCTGTTTTTT

j_gene: TRBJ1-3
v_gene: TRBV20-1
abundance: many
d_gene: -
CDR3aa: CSATREGSGNTIYF
CDR3nt: TGCAGTGCTACCCGGGAGGGATCTGGAAACACCATATATTTT

j_gene: TRBJ2-3
v_gene: TRBV27
abundance: many
d_gene: TRBD1
CDR3aa: CASSQGRGRTDTQYF
CDR3nt: TGTGCCAGCAGCCAAGGCAGGGGGCGTACAGATACGCAGTATTTT

j_gene: TRBJ2-7
v_gene: TRBV9
abundance: many
d_gene: -
CDR3aa: CASSEGPPYEQYF
CDR3nt: TGTGCCAGCAGCGAAGGGCCCCCCTACGAGCAGTACTTC

j_gene: TRBJ1-2
v_gene: TRBV5-1
abundance: many
d_gene: -
CDR3aa: CASSWEDGGGYTF
CDR3nt: TGCGCCAGCAGCTGGGAGGATGGAGGGGGCTACACCTTC

j_gene: TRBJ2-1
v_gene: TRBV25-1
abundance: many
d_gene: TRBD1
CDR3aa: CASSWGQGTYNEQFF
CDR3nt: TGTGCCAGCAGTTGGGGACAGGGAACCTACAATGAGCAGTTCTTC

j_gene: TRBJ1-6
v_gene: TRBV14
abundance: many
d_gene: TRBD1
CDR3aa: CASRGTGSVNSPLHF
CDR3nt: TGTGCCAGCAGGGGGACAGGGAGTGTGAATTCACCCCTCCACTTT

j_gene: TRBJ1-6
v_gene: TRBV28
abundance: many
d_gene: TRBD1
CDR3aa: CATSEQGEPPLHF
CDR3nt: TGTGCCACCAGCGAACAGGGGGAACCACCCCTCCACTTT

j_gene: TRBJ2-7
v_gene: TRBV7-2
abundance: many
d_gene: TRBD2
CDR3aa: CASNRGGSYEQYF
CDR3nt: TGTGCCAGCAACCGGGGGGGCTCCTACGAGCAGTACTTC

j_gene: TRBJ2-5
v_gene: TRBV5-1
abundance: many
d_gene: -
CDR3aa: CASSGGANQETQYF
CDR3nt: TGCGCCAGCAGCGGGGGAGCGAACCAAGAGACCCAGTACTTC

j_gene: TRBJ2-1
v_gene: TRBV14
abundance: -
d_gene: TRBD1
CDR3aa: CASSQPTGGNEQFF
CDR3nt: TGTGCCAGCAGCCAACCGACAGGGGGGAATGAGCAGTTCTTC

j_gene: TRBJ2-2
v_gene: TRBV12-3/TRBV12-4
abundance: many
d_gene: -
CDR3aa: CASSQGTPNTGELFF
CDR3nt: TGTGCCAGCAGTCAGGGGACCCCGAACACCGGGGAGCTGTTTTTT

j_gene: TRBJ2-3
v_gene: TRBV2
abundance: many
d_gene: TRBD2
CDR3aa: CASSDLTAGVGLVTDTQYF
CDR3nt: TGTGCCAGCAGTGATTTGACAGCGGGAGTCGGTTTAGTCACAGATACGCAGTATTTT

j_gene: TRBJ2-1
v_gene: TRBV5-1
abundance: many
d_gene: TRBD2
CDR3aa: CASSSRLAGGQGVEQFF
CDR3nt: TGCGCCAGCAGCTCCCGACTAGCGGGGGGGCAAGGGGTTGAGCAGTTCTTC

j_gene: TRBJ1-1
v_gene: TRBV21-1
abundance: many
d_gene: -
CDR3aa: CASSKSPGTQTEAFF
CDR3nt: TGTGCCAGCAGCAAATCACCGGGAACCCAAACTGAAGCTTTCTTT

j_gene: TRBJ2-1
v_gene: TRBV29-1
abundance: -
d_gene: TRBD1
CDR3aa: CSVYTGGREQFF
CDR3nt: TGCAGCGTTTACACAGGGGGCAGGGAGCAGTTCTTC

j_gene: TRBJ2-3
v_gene: TRBV12-5
abundance: many
d_gene: TRBD2
CDR3aa: CASERGGTDTQYF
CDR3nt: TGTGCTAGTGAACGGGGGGGCACAGATACGCAGTATTTT

j_gene: TRBJ2-7
v_gene: TRBV20-1
abundance: many
d_gene: -
CDR3aa: CSARPRVSSYEQYF
CDR3nt: TGCAGTGCTCGACCCAGGGTTAGCTCCTACGAGCAGTACTTC

j_gene: TRBJ2-3
v_gene: TRBV6-6
abundance: many
d_gene: TRBD2
CDR3aa: CASTFSLAGGGDTQYF
CDR3nt: TGTGCCAGCACCTTCTCACTAGCGGGAGGCGGGGATACGCAGTATTTT

j_gene: TRBJ1-5
v_gene: TRBV15
abundance: many
d_gene: -
CDR3aa: CATSRDKPLGPGQPQHF
CDR3nt: TGTGCCACCAGCAGAGATAAGCCGTTGGGGCCAGGGCAGCCCCAGCATTTT

j_gene: TRBJ2-3
v_gene: TRBV20-1
abundance: many
d_gene: -
CDR3aa: CSARDLQRGTDTQYF
CDR3nt: TGCAGTGCTAGAGATCTTCAGCGGGGCACAGATACGCAGTATTTT

j_gene: TRBJ1-1
v_gene: TRBV11-1
abundance: many
d_gene: -
CDR3aa: CASSPGPTGNTEAFF
CDR3nt: TGTGCCAGCAGCCCCGGACCCACGGGGAACACTGAAGCTTTCTTT

j_gene: TRBJ1-1
v_gene: TRBV19
abundance: many
d_gene: -
CDR3aa: CASSPYSGNTEAFF
CDR3nt: TGTGCCAGTAGTCCTTATTCCGGGAACACTGAAGCTTTCTTT

j_gene: TRBJ2-1
v_gene: TRBV29-1
abundance: many
d_gene: TRBD2
CDR3aa: CSVRLAGGLYNEQFF
CDR3nt: TGCAGCGTCCGACTAGCGGGGGGCCTCTACAATGAGCAGTTCTTC

j_gene: TRBJ2-2
v_gene: TRBV11-2
abundance: few
d_gene: TRBD2
CDR3aa: CASSLREGLDTGELFF
CDR3nt: TGTGCCAGCAGCTTACGGGAGGGCCTCGACACCGGGGAGCTGTTTTTT

j_gene: TRBJ2-2
v_gene: TRBV6-2/TRBV6-3
abundance: many
d_gene: -
CDR3aa: CASSPQTGELFF
CDR3nt: TGTGCCAGCAGCCCTCAGACCGGGGAGCTGTTTTTT

j_gene: TRBJ1-5
v_gene: TRBV18
abundance: many
d_gene: TRBD1
CDR3aa: CASSTIRDRGAQPQHF
CDR3nt: TGTGCCAGCTCAACAATCCGGGACAGGGGGGCTCAGCCCCAGCATTTT

j_gene: TRBJ2-3
v_gene: TRBV9
abundance: -
d_gene: TRBD2
CDR3aa: CASSVLRGGSADTQYF
CDR3nt: TGTGCCAGCAGCGTACTTCGGGGGGGCAGCGCAGATACGCAGTATTTT

j_gene: TRBJ1-2
v_gene: TRBV27
abundance: many
d_gene: -
CDR3aa: CASRLTGSYGYTF
CDR3nt: TGTGCCAGCAGACTAACAGGGAGCTATGGCTACACCTTC

j_gene: TRBJ2-3
v_gene: TRBV6-1
abundance: many
d_gene: TRBD2
CDR3aa: CASSPTVAGGLNTQYF
CDR3nt: TGTGCCAGCAGCCCCACAGTAGCGGGGGGTTTGAATACGCAGTATTTT

j_gene: TRBJ2-7
v_gene: TRBV15
abundance: many
d_gene: -
CDR3aa: CATSSRGGLAYEQYF
CDR3nt: TGTGCCACCAGCAGTAGGGGGGGCCTTGCCTACGAGCAGTACTTC

j_gene: TRBJ1-2
v_gene: TRBV29-1
abundance: many
d_gene: TRBD1
CDR3aa: CSVDRGGYTF
CDR3nt: TGCAGCGTGGACAGGGGTGGCTACACCTTC

j_gene: TRBJ1-4
v_gene: TRBV5-1
abundance: many
d_gene: TRBD1
CDR3aa: CASSLEGQGNEKLFF
CDR3nt: TGCGCCAGCAGCTTGGAGGGACAGGGCAATGAAAAACTGTTTTTT

j_gene: TRBJ2-1
v_gene: TRBV5-1
abundance: few
d_gene: -
CDR3aa: CASSTDSSEQFF
CDR3nt: TGCGCCAGCAGCACTGACTCGTCTGAGCAGTTCTTC

j_gene: TRBJ2-4
v_gene: TRBV28
abundance: many
d_gene: -
CDR3aa: CASSLAWTGSNIQYF
CDR3nt: TGTGCCAGCAGTTTGGCCTGGACGGGGTCAAACATTCAGTACTTC

j_gene: TRBJ2-2
v_gene: TRBV12-3/TRBV12-4
abundance: many
d_gene: -
CDR3aa: CASSSGPLGMFF
CDR3nt: TGTGCCAGCAGTTCGGGACCGCTCGGGATGTTTTTT